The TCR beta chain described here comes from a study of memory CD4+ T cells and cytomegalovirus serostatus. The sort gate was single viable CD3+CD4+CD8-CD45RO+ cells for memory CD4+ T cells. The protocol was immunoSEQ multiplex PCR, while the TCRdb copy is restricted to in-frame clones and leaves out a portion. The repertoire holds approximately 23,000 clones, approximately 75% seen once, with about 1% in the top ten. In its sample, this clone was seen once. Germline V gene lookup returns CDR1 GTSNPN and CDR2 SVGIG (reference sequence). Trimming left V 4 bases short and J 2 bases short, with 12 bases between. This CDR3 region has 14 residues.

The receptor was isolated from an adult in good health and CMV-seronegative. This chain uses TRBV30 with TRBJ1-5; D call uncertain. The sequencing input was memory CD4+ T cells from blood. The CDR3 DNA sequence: TGTGCCTGGACAGGAGGAGGAGGCAATCAGCCCCAGCATTTT. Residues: CAWTGGGGNQPQHF.